This T cell receptor beta chain was captured in a study of blood T cell repertoires in COVID-19. Produced via immunoSEQ multiplex PCR; TCRdb's table is partial and in-frame only. This sample has almost 400,000 clones, with approximately 90% found just once. V shed 5 bases and J shed 0 bases, with 10 bases lying between them. The CDR3 totals 14 residues. Germline CDR1 is SGHRS and CDR2 is YFSETQ. The receptor was isolated from a young woman with acute COVID-19. The sequenced sample consisted of PBMCs or T cells enriched from blood (not recorded which). The chain has TRBV5-1 and TRBJ2-3; no reliable D call. CDR3 protein: CASRVSSSTDTQYF. The CDR3 DNA follows: TGCGCCAGCAGGGTTAGTAGTAGCACAGATACGCAGTATTTT.